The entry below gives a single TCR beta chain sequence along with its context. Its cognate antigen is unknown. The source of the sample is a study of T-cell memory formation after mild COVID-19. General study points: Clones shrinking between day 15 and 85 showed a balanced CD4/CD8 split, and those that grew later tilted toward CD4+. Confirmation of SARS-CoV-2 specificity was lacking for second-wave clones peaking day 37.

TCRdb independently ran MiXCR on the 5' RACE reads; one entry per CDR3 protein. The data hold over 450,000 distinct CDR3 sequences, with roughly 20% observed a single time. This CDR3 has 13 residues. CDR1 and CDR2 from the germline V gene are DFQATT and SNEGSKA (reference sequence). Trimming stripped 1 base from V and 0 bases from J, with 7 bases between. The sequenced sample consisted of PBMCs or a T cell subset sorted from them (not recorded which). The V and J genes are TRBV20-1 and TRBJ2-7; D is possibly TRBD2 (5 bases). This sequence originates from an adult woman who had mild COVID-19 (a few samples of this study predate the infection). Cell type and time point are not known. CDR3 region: CSARGGSSYEQYF. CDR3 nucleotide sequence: TGCAGTGCTAGAGGAGGGAGCTCCTACGAGCAGTACTTC.